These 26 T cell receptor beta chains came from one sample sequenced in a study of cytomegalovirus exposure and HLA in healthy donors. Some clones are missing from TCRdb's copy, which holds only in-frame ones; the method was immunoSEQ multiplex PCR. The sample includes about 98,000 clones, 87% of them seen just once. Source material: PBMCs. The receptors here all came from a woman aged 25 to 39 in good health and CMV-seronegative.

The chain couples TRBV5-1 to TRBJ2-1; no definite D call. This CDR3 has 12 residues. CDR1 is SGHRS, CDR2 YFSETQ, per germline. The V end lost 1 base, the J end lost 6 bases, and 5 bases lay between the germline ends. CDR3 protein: CASSLPLNEQFF. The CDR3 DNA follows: TGCGCCAGCAGCTTGCCACTCAATGAGCAGTTCTTC.

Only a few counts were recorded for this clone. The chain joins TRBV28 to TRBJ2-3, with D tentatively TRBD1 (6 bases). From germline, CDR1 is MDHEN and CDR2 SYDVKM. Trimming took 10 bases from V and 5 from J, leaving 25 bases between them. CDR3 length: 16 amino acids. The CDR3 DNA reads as TGTGCCACGGGCCGTCTCAGGGGAATAGGCGGAGATACGCAGTATTTT. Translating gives CATGRLRGIGGDTQYF.

The CDR3 sequence is CASSLAPLAEQFF. CDR3 nucleotide sequence: TGTGCCAGCAGCTTAGCCCCACTAGCCGAGCAGTTCTTC. V is TRBV7-6 and J is TRBJ2-1; tentative D call: TRBD2 (6 bases). The V end lost 0 bases, the J end lost 10 bases, and 10 bases lay between the germline ends. The CDR3 consists of 13 residues. Germline CDR1 SGHVS, CDR2 FNYEAQ.

For the CDR3, the DNA is TGTGCCAGCAGCTCCGACAGGGGGCTAGGGGTTGAGCAGTTCTTC. It encodes CASSSDRGLGVEQFF. This chain links TRBV5-6 with TRBJ2-1; 10 nucleotides line up with TRBD1. The ends lost 3 bases at V and 9 bases at J; junction bases unmatched: 9. This CDR3 is built from 15 residues. In germline, CDR1 is SGHDT, CDR2 YYEEEE.

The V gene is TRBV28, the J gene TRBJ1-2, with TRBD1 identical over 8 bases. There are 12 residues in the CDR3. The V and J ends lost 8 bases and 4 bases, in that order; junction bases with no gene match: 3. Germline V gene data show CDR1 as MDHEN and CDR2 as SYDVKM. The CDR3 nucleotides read TGTGCCAGCGGGACAGGAGGCTATGGCTACACCTTC. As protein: CASGTGGYGYTF.

Here the CDR3 reads CASSQGVTGLGEAFF. The CDR3 coding sequence is TGCGCCAGCAGCCAAGGAGTCACAGGGTTGGGTGAAGCTTTCTTT. This sequence joins TRBV4-1 and TRBJ1-1; D possibly corresponds to TRBD1 (6 bases). Trimming took 1 base from V and 7 from J, leaving 16 bases between them. This CDR3 comprises 15 residues. Per germline, CDR1 MGHRA and CDR2 YSYEKL.

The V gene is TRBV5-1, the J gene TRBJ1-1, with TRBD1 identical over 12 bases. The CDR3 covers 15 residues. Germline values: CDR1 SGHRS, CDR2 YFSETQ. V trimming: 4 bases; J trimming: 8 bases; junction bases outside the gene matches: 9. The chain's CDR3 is CASSQQGQGAAEAFF. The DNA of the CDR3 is TGCGCCAGCAGCCAACAGGGACAGGGGGCAGCAGAAGCTTTCTTT.

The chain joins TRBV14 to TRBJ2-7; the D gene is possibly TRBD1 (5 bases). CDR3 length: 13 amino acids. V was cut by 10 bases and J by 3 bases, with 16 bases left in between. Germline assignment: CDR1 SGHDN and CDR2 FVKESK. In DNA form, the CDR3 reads TGTGCCACCCCCTTCAGGGTTTACTACGAGCAGTACTTC. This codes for CATPFRVYYEQYF.

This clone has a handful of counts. The DNA for the CDR3 is TGTGCCAGCAGTGAAGTATCGCGCTCTGGAAACACCATATATTTT. It translates to CASSEVSRSGNTIYF. The chain has TRBV2 and TRBJ1-3, with D unclear. V was pared by 1 base and J by 0 bases, with 7 bases between. CDR1 SNHLY and CDR2 FYNNEI come from the germline V gene. This CDR3 contains 15 residues.

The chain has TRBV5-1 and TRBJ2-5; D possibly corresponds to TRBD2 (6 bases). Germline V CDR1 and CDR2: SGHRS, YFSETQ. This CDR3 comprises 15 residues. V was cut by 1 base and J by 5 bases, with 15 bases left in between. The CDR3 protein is CASSLLGGDGETQYF. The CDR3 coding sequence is TGCGCCAGCAGCTTGCTGGGGGGAGATGGCGAGACCCAGTACTTC.

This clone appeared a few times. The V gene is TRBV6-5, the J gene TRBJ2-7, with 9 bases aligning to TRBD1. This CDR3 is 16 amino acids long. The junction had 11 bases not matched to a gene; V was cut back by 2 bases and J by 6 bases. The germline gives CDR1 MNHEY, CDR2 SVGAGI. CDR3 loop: CASSYHPRTGAGEQYF. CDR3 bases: TGTGCCAGCAGTTACCACCCCCGGACAGGGGCAGGCGAGCAGTACTTC.

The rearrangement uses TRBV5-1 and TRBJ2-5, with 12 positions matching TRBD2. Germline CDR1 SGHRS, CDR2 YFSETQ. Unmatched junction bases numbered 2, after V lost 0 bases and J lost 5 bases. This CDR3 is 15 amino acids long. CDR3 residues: CASSLAGTSGETQYF. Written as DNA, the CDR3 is TGCGCCAGCAGCTTGGCCGGGACTAGCGGGGAGACCCAGTACTTC.

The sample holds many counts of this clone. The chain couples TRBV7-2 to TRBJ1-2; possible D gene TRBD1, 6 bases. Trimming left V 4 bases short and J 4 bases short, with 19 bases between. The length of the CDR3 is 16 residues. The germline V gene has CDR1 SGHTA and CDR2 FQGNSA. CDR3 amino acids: CASSSTGSRAGYGYTF. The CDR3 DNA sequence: TGTGCCAGCAGCTCGACAGGATCAAGGGCGGGCTATGGCTACACCTTC.

The CDR3 nucleotides are TGTGCCAGCTCCCCCCCTCTAGCAACTAATGAAAAACTGTTTTTT. This translates into CASSPPLATNEKLFF. The chain carries TRBV7-9 and TRBJ1-4; no clear D. The CDR3 is 15 residues long. Trimming stripped 8 bases from V and 0 bases from J, with 13 bases between. Germline CDR1 and CDR2: SEHNR and FQNEAQ (reference sequence).

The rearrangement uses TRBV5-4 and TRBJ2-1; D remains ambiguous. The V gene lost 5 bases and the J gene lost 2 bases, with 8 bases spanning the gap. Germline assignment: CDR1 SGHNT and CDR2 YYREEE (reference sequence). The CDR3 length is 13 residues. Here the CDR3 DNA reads TGTGCCAGCAGTCGTCCTACCTACAATGAGCAGTTCTTC. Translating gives CASSRPTYNEQFF.

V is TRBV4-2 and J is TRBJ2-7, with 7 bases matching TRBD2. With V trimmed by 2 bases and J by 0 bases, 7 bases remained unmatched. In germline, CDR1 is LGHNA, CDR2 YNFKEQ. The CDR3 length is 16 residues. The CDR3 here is CASSQLLARDSYEQYF. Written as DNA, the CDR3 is TGTGCCAGCAGCCAATTACTAGCGCGAGACTCCTACGAGCAGTACTTC.

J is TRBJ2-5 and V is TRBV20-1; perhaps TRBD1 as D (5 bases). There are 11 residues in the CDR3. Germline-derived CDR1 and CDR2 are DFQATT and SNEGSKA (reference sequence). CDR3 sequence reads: CSSTAQETQYF. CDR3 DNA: TGCAGCTCGACAGCTCAAGAGACCCAGTACTTC.

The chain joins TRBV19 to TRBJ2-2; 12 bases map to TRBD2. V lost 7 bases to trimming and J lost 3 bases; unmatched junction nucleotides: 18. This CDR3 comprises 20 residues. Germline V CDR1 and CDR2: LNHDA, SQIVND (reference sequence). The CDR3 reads CASTLLGLAGPGAHTGELFF. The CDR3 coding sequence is TGTGCCAGTACCCTCCTAGGACTAGCGGGACCTGGGGCCCACACCGGGGAGCTGTTTTTT. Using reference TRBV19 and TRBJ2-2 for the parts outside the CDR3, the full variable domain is DGGITQSPKYLFRKEGQNVTLSCEQNLNHDAMYWYRQDPGQGLRLIYYSQIVNDFQKGDIAEGYSVSREKKESFPLTVTSAQKNPTAFYLCASTLLGLAGPGAHTGELFFGEGSRLTVL.

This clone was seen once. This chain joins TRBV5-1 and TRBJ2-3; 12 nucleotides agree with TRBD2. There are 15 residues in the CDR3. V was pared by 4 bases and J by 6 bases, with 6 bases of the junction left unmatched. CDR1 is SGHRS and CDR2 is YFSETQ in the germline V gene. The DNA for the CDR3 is TGCGCCAGCAGCCGACTAGCGGGGGCGGGGGATACGCAGTATTTT. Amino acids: CASSRLAGAGDTQYF.

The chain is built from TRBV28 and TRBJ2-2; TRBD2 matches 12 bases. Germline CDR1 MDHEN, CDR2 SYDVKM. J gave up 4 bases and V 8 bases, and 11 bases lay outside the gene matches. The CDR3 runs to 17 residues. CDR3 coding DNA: TGTGCCAGCTCCGGGACTAGCGGGCTCCCGGGCACCGGGGAGCTGTTTTTT. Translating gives CASSGTSGLPGTGELFF.

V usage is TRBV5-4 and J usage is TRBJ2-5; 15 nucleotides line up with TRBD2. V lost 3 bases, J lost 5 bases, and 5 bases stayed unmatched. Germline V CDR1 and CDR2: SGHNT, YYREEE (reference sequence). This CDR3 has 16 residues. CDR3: CASSWTSGRASETQYF. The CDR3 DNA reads TGTGCCAGCAGCTGGACTAGCGGGAGGGCATCGGAGACCCAGTACTTC.

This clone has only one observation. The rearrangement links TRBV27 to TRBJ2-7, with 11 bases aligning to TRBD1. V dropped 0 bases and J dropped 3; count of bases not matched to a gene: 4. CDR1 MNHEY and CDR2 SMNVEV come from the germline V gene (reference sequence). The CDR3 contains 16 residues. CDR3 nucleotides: TGTGCCAGCAGTTTATCCGGGACAGGGGGTTACTACGAGCAGTACTTC. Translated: CASSLSGTGGYYEQYF.

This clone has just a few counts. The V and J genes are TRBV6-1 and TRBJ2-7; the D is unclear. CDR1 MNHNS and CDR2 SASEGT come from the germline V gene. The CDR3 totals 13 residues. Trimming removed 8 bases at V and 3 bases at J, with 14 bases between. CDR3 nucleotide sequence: TGTGCCAGCGGCCCCAACCCCCGCTACGAGCAGTACTTC. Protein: CASGPNPRYEQYF.

This CDR3 is CASSLAGISVGELFF. The CDR3 coding sequence is TGCGCCAGCAGCTTGGCAGGGATTTCGGTCGGGGAGCTGTTTTTT. The genes are TRBV5-1 and TRBJ2-2, with D maybe TRBD1 (5 bases). V gave up 0 bases and J gave up 7 bases, with 13 bases separating them. The CDR3 runs to 15 residues. The germline gives CDR1 SGHRS, CDR2 YFSETQ.

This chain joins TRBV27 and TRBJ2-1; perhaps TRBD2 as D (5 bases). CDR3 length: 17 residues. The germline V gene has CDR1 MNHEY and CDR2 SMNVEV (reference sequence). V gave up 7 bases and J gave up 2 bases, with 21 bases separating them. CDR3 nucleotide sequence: TGTGCCAGCACCCCTCGGTCCGGAGGTTGGCCCTACAATGAGCAGTTCTTC. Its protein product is CASTPRSGGWPYNEQFF.

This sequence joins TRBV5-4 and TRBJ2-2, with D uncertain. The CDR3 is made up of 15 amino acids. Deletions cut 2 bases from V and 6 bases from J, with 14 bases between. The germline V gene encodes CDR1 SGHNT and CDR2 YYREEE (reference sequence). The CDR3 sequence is CASSLRQEHAGELFF. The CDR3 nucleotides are TGTGCCAGCAGCTTAAGACAAGAACATGCCGGGGAGCTGTTTTTT.